The 30 T cell receptor beta chains reported below all come from one sample, sequenced in a study of cytomegalovirus exposure and HLA in healthy donors (TCRdb year 2017). The library was built by means of the immunoSEQ multiplex PCR assay. A mixture of 60 forward primers for TCR Vbeta segments and 13 reverse primers for TCR Jbeta segments was used in the multiplex PCR. TCRdb took this table from immuneACCESS and kept in-frame rearrangements with V and J called. Such tables lack part of the clones; where checked against another copy, unresolved V genes explain under half of the gap, and the rest is unexplained. Here the sample has some 130,000 clones; over 60% occur a single time. Around 3.2% of the sample lies in the top ten. Source material: PBMCs. Receptors originate from a man aged 35-49 years in good health and CMV-seronegative.

The chain joins TRBV19 to TRBJ1-1; D may be TRBD1 (6 bases). The ends were cut back, 7 bases at V and 5 bases at J, with 14 bases in the middle. This CDR3 is built from 13 residues. The V gene's germline CDR1 is LNHDA and CDR2 SQIVND (reference sequence). CDR3 nucleotides: TGTGCCAGTATCCGGGGGGCAGGGACTGAAGCTTTCTTT. This encodes CASIRGAGTEAFF.

This clone was recorded once. J is TRBJ2-1 and V is TRBV10-3; tentatively, D is TRBD1 (6 bases). In germline, CDR1 is ENHRY, CDR2 SYGVKD. Trimming left V 0 bases short and J 4 bases short, with 13 bases between. This CDR3 region has 16 residues. The CDR3 protein is CAISESVGAIYNEQFF. CDR3 DNA sequence: TGTGCCATCAGTGAGTCAGTGGGGGCCATATACAATGAGCAGTTCTTC.

This clone has more than one count but fewer than ten. The chain carries TRBV19 and TRBJ2-5, with D possibly matching TRBD2 (7 bases). Trimming took off 5 bases at V and 5 bases at J, with 18 bases between the two ends. The CDR3 consists of 15 residues. The germline V gene has CDR1 LNHDA and CDR2 SQIVND (reference sequence). In DNA form, the CDR3 reads TGTGCCAGTAGTCCCACCTGGGGGGGCAGCGAGACCCAGTACTTC. Translated: CASSPTWGGSETQYF.

V is TRBV2 and J is TRBJ1-2; 9 bases match TRBD1. Germline V gene lookup returns CDR1 SNHLY and CDR2 FYNNEI. The CDR3 loop spans 15 amino acids. With V trimmed by 6 bases and J by 0 bases, 5 bases remained unmatched. The CDR3 DNA reads as TGTGCCAGCAGCGAGACAGGGGGGTCTAACTATGGCTACACCTTC. It is translated as CASSETGGSNYGYTF.

The rearrangement links TRBV5-1 to TRBJ1-3, with 8 bases aligning to TRBD1. V shed 2 bases, J shed 4 bases, and the junction held 5 bases outside the gene matches. Germline V lookup: CDR1 SGHRS, CDR2 YFSETQ. This CDR3 is built from 15 residues. CDR3 sequence (DNA): TGCGCCAGCAGCTTACAGGGGGTTGACGGAAACACCATATATTTT. Its translation is CASSLQGVDGNTIYF.

The chain employs TRBV9 and TRBJ2-1, with TRBD1 identical over 8 bases. The CDR3 runs 14 residues. V lost 0 bases, J lost 10 bases, and 6 bases stayed unmatched. Germline lookup yields CDR1 SGDLS and CDR2 YYNGEE. The CDR3 loop is CASSVGYRGREQFF. The DNA of the CDR3 is TGTGCCAGCAGCGTAGGATACAGGGGGAGAGAGCAGTTCTTC.

This clone was seen only a few times. The gene calls are TRBV7-2 and TRBJ2-5; D perhaps matches TRBD1 (8 bases). Deletions cut 5 bases from V and 7 bases from J, with 17 bases between. Per the germline V gene, CDR1 is SGHTA and CDR2 is FQGNSA. The CDR3 totals 14 residues. CDR3 in amino acids: CASSSDRGGGTQYF. DNA of the CDR3: TGTGCCAGCAGCAGTGACAGGGGCGGGGGGACCCAGTACTTC. Combining the CDR3 with reference TRBV7-2 and TRBJ2-5 gives the whole variable domain GAGVSQSPSNKVTEKGKDVELRCDPISGHTALYWYRQSLGQGLEFLIYFQGNSAPDKSGLPSDRFSAERTGGSVSTLTIQRTQQEDSAVYLCASSSDRGGGTQYFGPGTRLLVL.

The chain recombines TRBV11-2 with TRBJ1-2, with 12 bases that match TRBD1. Germline trimming cut 3 bases from V and 5 bases from J; bases unmatched to any gene: 4. Per germline, CDR1 SGHAT and CDR2 FQNNGV. The CDR3 loop spans 15 amino acids. The CDR3 region is CASSLGTGGDYGYTF. The CDR3, as DNA: TGTGCCAGCAGCTTGGGGACAGGGGGCGATTATGGCTACACCTTC. The complete variable domain, with remaining parts taken from reference TRBV11-2 and TRBJ1-2, reads EAGVAQSPRYKIIEKRQSVAFWCNPISGHATLYWYQQILGQGPKLLIQFQNNGVVDDSQLPKDRFSAERLKGVDSTLKIQPAKLEDSAVYLCASSLGTGGDYGYTFGSGTRLTVV.

This sequence joins TRBV5-1 and TRBJ1-1; D ambiguous. Germline-derived CDR1 and CDR2 are SGHRS and YFSETQ. The V end lost 6 bases, the J end lost 5 bases, and 14 bases lay between the germline ends. This CDR3 has 13 residues. The CDR3 bases are TGCGCCAGCATGGAGGGTTCGGGGACTGAAGCTTTCTTT. Translation: CASMEGSGTEAFF.

The V call is TRBV7-2, the J call TRBJ2-2; D possibly corresponds to TRBD2 (7 bases). This CDR3 is 16 amino acids long. The germline V gene encodes CDR1 SGHTA and CDR2 FQGNSA. Trimming took off 2 bases at V and 7 bases at J, with 17 bases between the two ends. DNA of the CDR3: TGTGCCAGCAGCTTATTTGTCGGGGGGCTAGGCGGGGAGCTGTTTTTT. Encoded protein: CASSLFVGGLGGELFF.

The rearrangement links TRBV5-1 to TRBJ1-6; the match to TRBD1 covers 9 bases. CDR1 is SGHRS, CDR2 YFSETQ, per germline. V lost 0 bases to trimming and J lost 9 bases; unmatched junction nucleotides: 1. CDR3 size: 14 residues. CDR3 sequence: CASSLGTGASPLHF. The CDR3 nucleotides read TGCGCCAGCAGCTTGGGGACAGGGGCTTCACCCCTCCACTTT.

V gene TRBV30 combines with J gene TRBJ1-2, with no clear D. Trimming removed 2 bases from V and 7 bases from J, with 8 bases in between. The CDR3 runs 11 residues. Germline lookup yields CDR1 GTSNPN and CDR2 SVGIG (reference sequence). The CDR3 reads CAWSYSTGYTF. DNA for the CDR3: TGTGCCTGGAGTTACAGCACTGGCTACACCTTC.

This clone was counted between two and nine times. The chain couples TRBV2 to TRBJ2-3, with D possibly TRBD1 on 6 matching bases. The ends were cut back, 5 bases at V and 12 bases at J, with 24 bases in the middle. The CDR3 extends over 15 amino acids. Germline V lookup: CDR1 SNHLY, CDR2 FYNNEI. The CDR3 reads CASSSGTRNHWEQYF. In nucleotides, the CDR3 is TGTGCCAGCAGTTCCGGGACAAGGAACCACTGGGAACAGTATTTT.

This chain links TRBV29-1 with TRBJ2-6; 7 nucleotides line up with TRBD1. This CDR3 region has 15 residues. With V trimmed by 5 bases and J by 1 base, 5 bases remained unmatched. Germline V gene sequence: CDR1 SQVTM, CDR2 ANQGSEA. CDR3 loop: CSVFDRASGANVLTF. CDR3 nucleotide sequence: TGCAGCGTTTTTGACAGGGCATCTGGGGCCAACGTCCTGACTTTC.

This chain connects TRBV6-5 to TRBJ2-3; TRBD1 is a possible D gene (6 bases). The length of the CDR3 is 14 residues. Trimming shortened V by 2 bases and J by 6 bases, and 12 bases separated the two germline ends. Germline loops: CDR1 MNHEY, CDR2 SVGAGI. For the CDR3, the DNA is TGTGCCAGCAGTTACACGTGGGACATGGATACGCAGTATTTT. It codes for CASSYTWDMDTQYF.

In this sample, this clone turned up a few times. The same CDR3 can be traced to other DNA sequences in this sample. The chain employs TRBV11-3 and TRBJ2-1, with a weak D call TRBD1 (6 bases). This CDR3 comprises 14 residues. With 5 bases removed from V and 6 bases from J, the gap between germline ends came to 14 bases. Germline CDR1 is SGHNT and CDR2 is YENEEA. The CDR3 DNA is TGTGCCAGCAGCACCGTCGAGACAGGCAATGAGCAGTTCTTC. Translated: CASSTVETGNEQFF.

This clone was detected once. The chain couples TRBV7-3 to TRBJ1-1, with D perhaps TRBD1 (6 bases). The germline V and J ends were trimmed by 7 bases and 5 bases, with 20 bases remaining between them. The CDR3 extends over 15 amino acids. Germline V gene lookup returns CDR1 SGHTA and CDR2 FQGTGA. The DNA for the CDR3 is TGTGCCAGCAACTACTATCGCAGGGGAGAGACTGAAGCTTTCTTT. Translation gives CASNYYRRGETEAFF.

This chain connects TRBV21-1 to TRBJ1-1; TRBD1 is the table's D call, not checked against the DNA. TRBV21-1 is designated a pseudogene. CDR3 length: 14 residues. The chain's CDR3 is CASSDRDRGVRAFF. The CDR3 region has the DNA TGTGCCAGCAGCGACCGGGACAGGGGAGTTCGGGCTTTCTTT.

The rearrangement joins TRBV19 to TRBJ1-1, with D possibly being TRBD1 (5 bases). Trimming left V 4 bases short and J 6 bases short, with 18 bases between. This CDR3 is built from 15 residues. Germline values: CDR1 LNHDA, CDR2 SQIVND (reference sequence). The CDR3 DNA follows: TGTGCCAGTAGTACTCAGGGTTCCTCTGGTTCTGAAGCTTTCTTT. This encodes CASSTQGSSGSEAFF.

This clone showed up just a few times. The rearrangement joins TRBV19 to TRBJ1-1; D is possibly TRBD1 (6 bases). From germline, CDR1 is LNHDA and CDR2 SQIVND (reference sequence). V was trimmed by 7 bases and J by 0 bases, leaving 18 bases between them. CDR3 length: 16 residues. CDR3 nucleotides: TGTGCCAGTACCGATAGACAAGGGGGAATGAACACTGAAGCTTTCTTT. Translated: CASTDRQGGMNTEAFF.

The rearrangement links TRBV30 to TRBJ2-7; 7 nucleotides align to TRBD1. This CDR3 is 12 amino acids long. With 4 bases clipped from V and 3 bases from J, the junction kept 3 bases outside the gene matches. Germline lookup yields CDR1 GTSNPN and CDR2 SVGIG (reference sequence). In DNA, the CDR3 is TGTGCCTGGACCCCAGGGGGCTACGAGCAGTACTTC. This codes for CAWTPGGYEQYF.

The rearrangement joins TRBV5-1 to TRBJ2-3, with 8 nucleotides matching TRBD1. With 0 bases clipped from V and 0 bases from J, the junction kept 6 bases outside the gene matches. CDR1 SGHRS and CDR2 YFSETQ come from the germline V gene. The CDR3 is 17 amino acids. As DNA, the CDR3 is TGCGCCAGCAGCTTGGGGACAGGGCTAACTAGCACAGATACGCAGTATTTT. Translated: CASSLGTGLTSTDTQYF.

This clone was counted between two and nine times. This chain connects TRBV4-3 to TRBJ1-2; D perhaps matches TRBD1 (5 bases). Trimming shortened V by 0 bases and J by 4 bases, and 12 bases separated the two germline ends. CDR3 size: 15 residues. Germline CDR1 LGHNA, CDR2 YSLEER. The CDR3 region is CASSQDDSRIYGYTF. In nucleotides, the CDR3 is TGCGCCAGCAGCCAAGATGACAGTCGAATCTATGGCTACACCTTC.

This chain links TRBV11-3 with TRBJ2-1; perhaps TRBD1 as D (6 bases). Per the germline V gene, CDR1 is SGHNT and CDR2 is YENEEA. V was clipped by 5 bases and J by 10 bases, with 15 bases between them. This CDR3 comprises 13 residues. In DNA, the CDR3 is TGTGCCAGCAGCCGACAGGTTAAAGGGGAGCAGTTCTTC. Protein sequence: CASSRQVKGEQFF.

The rearrangement uses TRBV7-2 and TRBJ1-6; D is undetermined. Germline V CDR1 and CDR2: SGHTA, FQGNSA. The V gene lost 1 base and the J gene lost 7 bases, with 5 bases spanning the gap. The CDR3 covers 13 residues. The CDR3 loop reads CASSLDRNSPLHF. The CDR3 coding sequence is TGTGCCAGCAGCTTAGACAGAAATTCACCCCTCCACTTT.

The CDR3 region has the DNA TGTGCCAGCAGCGCCAGGGGGGACAACAATCAGCCCCAGCATTTT. Translation gives CASSARGDNNQPQHF. The chain couples TRBV21-1 to TRBJ1-5; the DNA was not compared with TRBD1, the D call given in the table. TRBV21-1 is a pseudogene segment. There are 15 residues in the CDR3.

The chain links TRBV9 to TRBJ2-1; D is perhaps TRBD1 (7 bases). V lost 5 bases, J lost 4 bases, and 16 bases lay in between. The CDR3 has 15 amino acids. Germline assignment: CDR1 SGDLS and CDR2 YYNGEE. CDR3 protein: CASRGGGTEYNEQFF. The DNA for the CDR3 is TGTGCCAGCAGGGGGGGCGGGACAGAGTACAATGAGCAGTTCTTC.

The chain has TRBV27 and TRBJ2-7; 7 bases are shared with TRBD1. Germline V gene sequence: CDR1 MNHEY, CDR2 SMNVEV (reference sequence). V was clipped by 5 bases and J by 5 bases; unmatched bases: 9. CDR3 length: 14 residues. CDR3 region: CASSPLGTAHEQYF. The DNA for the CDR3 is TGTGCCAGCAGTCCCCTAGGGACAGCACACGAGCAGTACTTC.

The chain couples TRBV29-1 to TRBJ2-1; 8 nucleotides match TRBD2. CDR1 and CDR2 from the germline V gene are SQVTM and ANQGSEA. This CDR3 has 15 amino acids. The junction had 7 bases not matched to a gene; V was cut back by 6 bases and J by 0 bases. This CDR3 reads CSVAIAGSSYNEQFF. CDR3 bases: TGCAGCGTGGCGATAGCGGGGAGCTCCTACAATGAGCAGTTCTTC.

The J gene is TRBJ1-4, the V gene TRBV5-1, with a weak D call TRBD1 (6 bases). Germline CDR1 reads SGHRS; CDR2 reads YFSETQ. The CDR3 is 15 amino acids. The ends were cut back, 4 bases at V and 6 bases at J, with 16 bases in the middle. As DNA, the CDR3 is TGCGCCAGCAGCAGGGTGGGGGCTGAGGATGAAAAACTGTTTTTT. The encoded protein is CASSRVGAEDEKLFF.